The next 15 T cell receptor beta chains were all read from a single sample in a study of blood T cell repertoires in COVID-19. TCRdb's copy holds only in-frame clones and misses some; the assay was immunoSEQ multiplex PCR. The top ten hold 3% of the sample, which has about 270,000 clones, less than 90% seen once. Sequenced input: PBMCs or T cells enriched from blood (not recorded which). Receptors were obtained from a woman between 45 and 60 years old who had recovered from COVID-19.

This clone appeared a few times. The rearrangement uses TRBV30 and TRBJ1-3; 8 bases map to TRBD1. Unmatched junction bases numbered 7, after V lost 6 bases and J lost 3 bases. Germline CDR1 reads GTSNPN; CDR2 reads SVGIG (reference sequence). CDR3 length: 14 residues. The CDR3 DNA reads TGTGCCTGTTCAGACAGGGGCATTGGAAACACCATATATTTT. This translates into CACSDRGIGNTIYF.

In DNA form, the CDR3 reads TGTGCCAGCGGCAAATGGACAGGGAGCTATGGCTACACCTTC. It is translated as CASGKWTGSYGYTF. The genes are TRBV5-8 and TRBJ1-2, with 8 bases fitting TRBD1. Unmatched junction bases numbered 9, after V lost 7 bases and J lost 4 bases. Looked up from germline, CDR1 is SGHTS and CDR2 is YDEGEE. This CDR3 is built from 14 residues.

The CDR3 bases are TGTGCCTGGAGTGCCACAGGGGCCGCTGGGGAGACCCAGTACTTC. Amino acids: CAWSATGAAGETQYF. The genes are TRBV30 and TRBJ2-5; TRBD1 matches 7 bases. This CDR3 comprises 15 residues. Germline-derived CDR1 and CDR2 are GTSNPN and SVGIG (reference sequence). The junction had 10 bases not matched to a gene; V was cut back by 1 base and J by 5 bases.

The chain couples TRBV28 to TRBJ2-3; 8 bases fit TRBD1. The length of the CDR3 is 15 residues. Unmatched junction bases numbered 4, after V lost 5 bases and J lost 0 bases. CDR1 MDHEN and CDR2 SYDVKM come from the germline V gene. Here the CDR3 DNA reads TGTGCCAGCAGTAGGGACAGGTCTAGCACAGATACGCAGTATTTT. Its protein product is CASSRDRSSTDTQYF.

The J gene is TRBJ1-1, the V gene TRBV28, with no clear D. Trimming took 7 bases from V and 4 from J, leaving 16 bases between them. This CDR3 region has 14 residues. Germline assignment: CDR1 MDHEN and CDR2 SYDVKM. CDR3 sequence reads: CASTTRRLGTEAFF. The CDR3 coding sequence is TGTGCCAGCACTACCCGGAGGTTGGGCACTGAAGCTTTCTTT.

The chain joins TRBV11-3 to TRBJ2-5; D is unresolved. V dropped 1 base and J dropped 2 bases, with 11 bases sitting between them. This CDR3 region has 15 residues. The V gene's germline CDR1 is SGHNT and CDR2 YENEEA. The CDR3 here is CASSLGAVKQETQYF. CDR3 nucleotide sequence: TGTGCCAGCAGCTTAGGGGCAGTCAAGCAAGAGACCCAGTACTTC.

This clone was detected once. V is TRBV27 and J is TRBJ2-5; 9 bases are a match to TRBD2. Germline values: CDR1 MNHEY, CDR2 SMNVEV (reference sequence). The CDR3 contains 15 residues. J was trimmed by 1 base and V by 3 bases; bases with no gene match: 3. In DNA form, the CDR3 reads TGTGCCAGCAGTTTCCTAGCGGGACTCCAAGAGACCCAGTACTTC. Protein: CASSFLAGLQETQYF.

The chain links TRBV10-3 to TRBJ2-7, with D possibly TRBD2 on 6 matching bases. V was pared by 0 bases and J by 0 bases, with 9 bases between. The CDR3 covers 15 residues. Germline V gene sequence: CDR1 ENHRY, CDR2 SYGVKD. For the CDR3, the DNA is TGTGCCATCAGTGAGTCATACGGGAGCTCCTACGAGCAGTACTTC. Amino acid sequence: CAISESYGSSYEQYF.

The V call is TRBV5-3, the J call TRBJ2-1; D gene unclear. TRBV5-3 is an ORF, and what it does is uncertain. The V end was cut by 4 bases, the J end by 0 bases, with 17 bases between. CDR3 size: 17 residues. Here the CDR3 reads CARSRYLSRSSYNEQFF. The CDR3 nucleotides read TGTGCCAGAAGCCGGTACCTTAGCCGAAGCTCCTACAATGAGCAGTTCTTC.

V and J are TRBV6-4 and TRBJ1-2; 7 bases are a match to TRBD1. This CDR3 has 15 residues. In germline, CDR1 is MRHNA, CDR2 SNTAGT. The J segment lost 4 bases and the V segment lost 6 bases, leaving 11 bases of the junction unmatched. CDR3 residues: CASSEEGQPSYGYTF. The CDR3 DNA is TGTGCCAGCAGCGAGGAGGGACAGCCCAGCTATGGCTACACCTTC.

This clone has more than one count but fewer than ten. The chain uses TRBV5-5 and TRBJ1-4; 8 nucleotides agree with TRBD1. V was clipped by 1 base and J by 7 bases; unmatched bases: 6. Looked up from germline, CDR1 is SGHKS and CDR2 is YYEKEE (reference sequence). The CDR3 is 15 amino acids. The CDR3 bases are TGTGCCAGCAGCTTGCCTGGACAGGGCGTTGAAAAACTGTTTTTT. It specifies CASSLPGQGVEKLFF.

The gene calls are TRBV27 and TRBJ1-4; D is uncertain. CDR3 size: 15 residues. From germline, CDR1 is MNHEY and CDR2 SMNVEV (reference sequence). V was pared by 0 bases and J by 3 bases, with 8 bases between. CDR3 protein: CASSLSYRSNEKLFF. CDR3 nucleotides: TGTGCCAGCAGTTTATCGTATCGGTCTAATGAAAAACTGTTTTTT.

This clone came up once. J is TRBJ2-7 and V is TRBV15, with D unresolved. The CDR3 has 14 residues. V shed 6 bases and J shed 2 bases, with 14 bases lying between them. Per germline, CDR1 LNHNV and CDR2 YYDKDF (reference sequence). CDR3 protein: CATSRSAGPYEQYF. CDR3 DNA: TGTGCCACCAGTCGGTCGGCTGGGCCCTACGAGCAGTACTTC.

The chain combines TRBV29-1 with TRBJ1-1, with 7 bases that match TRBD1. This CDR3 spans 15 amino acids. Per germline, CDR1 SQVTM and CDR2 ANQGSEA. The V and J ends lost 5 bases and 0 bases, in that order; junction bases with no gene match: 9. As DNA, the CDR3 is TGCAGCGTTTGGACAGGCACCCGGATGAACACTGAAGCTTTCTTT. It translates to CSVWTGTRMNTEAFF.

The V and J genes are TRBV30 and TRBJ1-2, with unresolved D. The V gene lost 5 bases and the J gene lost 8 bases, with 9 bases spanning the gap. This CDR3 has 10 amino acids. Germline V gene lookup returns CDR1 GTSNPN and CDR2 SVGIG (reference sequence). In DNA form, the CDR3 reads TGTGCCTGGGCATACAGAGGCTACACCTTC. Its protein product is CAWAYRGYTF. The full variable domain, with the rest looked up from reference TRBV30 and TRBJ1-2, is SQTIHQWPATLVQPVGSPLSLECTVEGTSNPNLYWYRQAAGRGLQLLFYSVGIGQISSEVPQNLSASRPQDRQFILSSKKLLLSDSGFYLCAWAYRGYTFGSGTRLTVV.